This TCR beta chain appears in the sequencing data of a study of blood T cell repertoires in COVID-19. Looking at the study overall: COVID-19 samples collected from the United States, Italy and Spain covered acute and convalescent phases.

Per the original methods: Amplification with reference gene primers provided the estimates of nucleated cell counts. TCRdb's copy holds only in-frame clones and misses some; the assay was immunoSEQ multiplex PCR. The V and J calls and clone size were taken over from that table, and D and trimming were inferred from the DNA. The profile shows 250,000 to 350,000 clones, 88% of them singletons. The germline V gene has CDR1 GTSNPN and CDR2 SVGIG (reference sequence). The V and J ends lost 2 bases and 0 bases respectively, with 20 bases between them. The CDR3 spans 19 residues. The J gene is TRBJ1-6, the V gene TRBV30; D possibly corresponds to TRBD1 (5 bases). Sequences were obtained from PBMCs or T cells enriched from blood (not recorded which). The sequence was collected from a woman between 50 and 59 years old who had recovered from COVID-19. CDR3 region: CAWSPQDYLSLSYNSPLHF. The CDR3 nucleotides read TGTGCCTGGAGTCCACAGGATTACCTCTCCCTCTCCTATAATTCACCCCTCCACTTT. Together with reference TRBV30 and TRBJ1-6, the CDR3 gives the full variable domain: SQTIHQWPATLVQPVGSPLSLECTVEGTSNPNLYWYRQAAGRGLQLLFYSVGIGQISSEVPQNLSASRPQDRQFILSSKKLLLSDSGFYLCAWSPQDYLSLSYNSPLHFGNGTRLTVT.